These 28 T cell receptor beta chains were all obtained from the same sample, sequenced in a study of long-term antiretroviral therapy in people with HIV. Run at survey level, the immunoSEQ assay was version v3.0. Sequenced by immunoSEQ multiplex PCR; TCRdb stores in-frame clones only, minus some. The repertoire holds approximately 17,000 clones, 70% to 90% seen once, with 12% in the top ten. Sequencing was performed on unsorted PBMCs, taken 0.7 years before starting antiretroviral therapy. These receptors originate from a man between 45 and 60 years old with HIV.

The chain recombines TRBV2 with TRBJ1-1; weak D call: TRBD1 (5 bases). CDR1 and CDR2 (germline): SNHLY, FYNNEI. V was pared by 8 bases and J by 6 bases, with 16 bases between. The CDR3 contains 13 residues. CDR3 sequence reads: CASWTMGGAEAFF. For the CDR3, the DNA is TGTGCCAGCTGGACGATGGGGGGTGCTGAAGCTTTCTTT.

V and J are TRBV5-5 and TRBJ2-7; 8 nucleotides line up with TRBD1. Germline CDR1 SGHKS, CDR2 YYEKEE (reference sequence). This CDR3 contains 14 residues. V lost 2 bases and J lost 3; bases outside the gene matches: 4. CDR3 sequence (DNA): TGTGCCAGCAGCTTAACGGACAGGGACTACGAGCAGTACTTC. It encodes CASSLTDRDYEQYF.

The V gene is TRBV29-1, the J gene TRBJ2-2; D might be TRBD1 or TRBD2, each matching 5 bases. CDR1 SQVTM and CDR2 ANQGSEA come from the germline V gene. The V end lost 6 bases, the J end lost 0 bases, and 11 bases lay between the germline ends. The CDR3 covers 14 residues. DNA of the CDR3: TGCAGCGTGAGGGGACGGACGAACACCGGGGAGCTGTTTTTT. Residues: CSVRGRTNTGELFF.

This clone has just one count. The CDR3 DNA reads as TGTGCCAGCTCACCAGAGGGACGGGGGGCCTTAATCTACTACAGCAATGAGCAGTTCTTC. Translation: CASSPEGRGALIYYSNEQFF. V and J are TRBV18 and TRBJ2-1; D perhaps matches TRBD2 (7 bases). Trimming took off 2 bases at V and 6 bases at J, with 29 bases between the two ends. This CDR3 is 20 amino acids long. CDR1 is KGHSH and CDR2 is LQKENI in the germline V gene.

The chain has TRBV10-1 and TRBJ2-3; D unresolved. The CDR3 runs 13 residues. The germline V and J ends were trimmed by 5 bases and 0 bases, with 6 bases remaining between them. Germline lookup yields CDR1 WNHNN and CDR2 SYGVQD (reference sequence). The CDR3, as DNA: TGCGCCAGCAGTCCCCTGAGCACAGATACGCAGTATTTT. Its translation is CASSPLSTDTQYF.

This clone was picked up one time. This chain joins TRBV5-1 and TRBJ2-6; TRBD1 matches at 7 bases. The length of the CDR3 is 16 residues. In germline, CDR1 is SGHRS, CDR2 YFSETQ. The V segment lost 9 bases and the J segment 0 bases; nucleotides outside the gene matches: 9. CDR3 residues: CATSTGTASGANVLTF. Written as DNA, the CDR3 is TGCGCCACATCGACCGGGACAGCCTCTGGGGCCAACGTCCTGACTTTC.

CDR3 sequence (DNA): TGTGCCTGGAGTGTAGGTGCTACTAGCGGGAGTCGAGAGACCCAGTACTTC. Protein product: CAWSVGATSGSRETQYF. The chain carries TRBV30 and TRBJ2-5; TRBD2 matches at 11 bases. V gave up 0 bases and J gave up 4 bases; unmatched junction bases: 10. From germline, CDR1 is GTSNPN and CDR2 SVGIG (reference sequence). The CDR3 loop spans 17 amino acids.

The chain has TRBV7-3 and TRBJ1-1; D gene uncertain. This CDR3 contains 14 residues. The germline gives CDR1 SGHTA, CDR2 FQGTGA. The V end was cut by 4 bases, the J end by 5 bases, with 14 bases between. For the CDR3, the DNA is TGTGCCAGCAGCTCCGGACCCTTTGGGACTGAAGCTTTCTTT. Its translation: CASSSGPFGTEAFF.

The chain joins TRBV4-2 to TRBJ2-7, with 8 bases aligning to TRBD1. There are 16 residues in the CDR3. Germline V gene data show CDR1 as LGHNA and CDR2 as YNFKEQ. Unmatched junction bases numbered 8, after V lost 0 bases and J lost 4 bases. The DNA of the CDR3 is TGTGCCAGCAGCCAAGATTTCAGGGGGCCCATATACGAGCAGTACTTC. Protein: CASSQDFRGPIYEQYF.

The rearrangement links TRBV5-1 to TRBJ2-7; 7 nucleotides line up with TRBD1. Looked up from germline, CDR1 is SGHRS and CDR2 is YFSETQ. Trimming took 0 bases from V and 0 from J; bases not matched to a gene: 6. The CDR3 has 16 amino acids. CDR3 sequence: CASSLAGTDISYEQYF. The CDR3 nucleotides read TGCGCCAGCAGCTTGGCGGGGACAGATATCTCCTACGAGCAGTACTTC. The whole variable domain, remainder taken from reference TRBV5-1 and TRBJ2-7, is KAGVTQTPRYLIKTRGQQVTLSCSPISGHRSVSWYQQTPGQGLQFLFEYFSETQRNKGNFPGRFSGRQFSNSRSEMNVSTLELGDSALYLCASSLAGTDISYEQYFGPGTRLTVT.

This clone was detected only a few times. V and J are TRBV18 and TRBJ1-2; TRBD1 matches 11 bases. The CDR3 runs 15 residues. Germline CDR1 is KGHSH and CDR2 is LQKENI. V gave up 3 bases and J gave up 4 bases; unmatched junction bases: 4. The CDR3 sequence: CASSPGTGGSYGYTF. As DNA, the CDR3 is TGTGCCAGCTCACCCGGGACAGGGGGTAGCTATGGCTACACCTTC.

This clone has just one count. The chain uses TRBV5-1 and TRBJ2-7, with a possible D match to TRBD2 (5 bases). The V gene lost 0 bases and the J gene lost 7 bases, with 23 bases spanning the gap. Germline loops: CDR1 SGHRS, CDR2 YFSETQ. There are 17 residues in the CDR3. Here the CDR3 reads CASSLDLKQPHSGEQYF. CDR3 nucleotides: TGCGCCAGCAGCTTGGACCTGAAGCAACCCCATTCGGGAGAGCAGTACTTC.

The V and J genes are TRBV6-5 and TRBJ2-1; D unclear. V lost 5 bases to trimming and J lost 4 bases, with 12 bases between them. The CDR3 is 14 residues long. From germline, CDR1 is MNHEY and CDR2 SVGAGI. CDR3: CASSRADAYNEQFF. The CDR3 DNA sequence: TGTGCCAGCAGTCGCGCGGACGCGTACAATGAGCAGTTCTTC.

The CDR3 protein is CASSSRTSSSGELFF. CDR3 coding DNA: TGTGCCAGCAGTTCACGGACTAGCTCATCCGGGGAGCTGTTTTTT. The rearrangement uses TRBV6-5 and TRBJ2-2; 8 bases fit TRBD2. The CDR3 consists of 15 residues. With 4 bases clipped from V and 6 bases from J, the junction kept 7 bases outside the gene matches. Germline CDR1 reads MNHEY; CDR2 reads SVGAGI.

Worth noting for this clone: One junction end does not reproduce the germline sequence, and a read error may be involved. The chain is built from TRBV6-5 and TRBJ1-6; D not certain. The CDR3 covers 14 residues. Germline loops: CDR1 MNHEY, CDR2 SVGAGI. Written as DNA, the CDR3 is TGTGCCAGCAGCTACTATAGAGGCAGCTCTCCCCTCCACTTT. This translates into CASSYYRGSSPLHF.

The chain joins TRBV21-1 to TRBJ1-1. TRBV21-1 corresponds to a pseudogene. The CDR3 is 15 residues long. CDR3: CASSTFGVLNTEAFF. CDR3 bases: TGTGCCAGCAGCACATTTGGAGTACTGAACACTGAAGCTTTCTTT.

The genes are TRBV6-5 and TRBJ2-2; D is possibly TRBD1 (5 bases). CDR1 and CDR2 from the germline V gene are MNHEY and SVGAGI. This CDR3 is built from 13 residues. The V end lost 8 bases, the J end lost 0 bases, and 7 bases lay between the germline ends. The CDR3 spells CASFRANTGELFF. In DNA form, the CDR3 reads TGTGCCAGCTTCAGGGCGAACACCGGGGAGCTGTTTTTT.

The gene calls are TRBV5-1 and TRBJ2-1, with D possibly being TRBD2 (5 bases). The CDR3 extends over 16 amino acids. The V gene's germline CDR1 is SGHRS and CDR2 YFSETQ. Trimming took off 0 bases at V and 0 bases at J, with 10 bases between the two ends. This CDR3 is CASSLAGKSSYNEQFF. The CDR3 DNA is TGCGCCAGCAGCTTGGCGGGGAAAAGCTCCTACAATGAGCAGTTCTTC. Looking up the rest from reference TRBV5-1 and TRBJ2-1 gives the full variable domain: KAGVTQTPRYLIKTRGQQVTLSCSPISGHRSVSWYQQTPGQGLQFLFEYFSETQRNKGNFPGRFSGRQFSNSRSEMNVSTLELGDSALYLCASSLAGKSSYNEQFFGPGTRLTVL.

The rearrangement joins TRBV7-9 to TRBJ2-7, with no clear D. CDR1 is SEHNR, CDR2 FQNEAQ, per germline (reference sequence). The CDR3 is 12 amino acids. V was shortened by 2 bases and J by 6 bases, with 8 bases between the two germline ends. CDR3 loop: CASSLLAGEQYF. CDR3 coding DNA: TGTGCCAGCAGCTTATTGGCAGGCGAGCAGTACTTC.

This chain joins TRBV4-2 and TRBJ2-3; possibly TRBD1 or TRBD2 for D (5 bases each). This CDR3 comprises 13 residues. V dropped 1 base and J dropped 6 bases, with 8 bases sitting between them. Germline CDR1 is LGHNA and CDR2 is YNFKEQ. The CDR3 loop reads CASSQVGADTQYF. CDR3 bases: TGTGCCAGCAGCCAAGTCGGGGCGGATACGCAGTATTTT.

The rearrangement links TRBV2 to TRBJ2-5, with a weak D call TRBD1 (6 bases). V was trimmed by 0 bases and J by 7 bases, leaving 21 bases between them. The V gene's germline CDR1 is SNHLY and CDR2 FYNNEI. The CDR3 spans 17 residues. Here the CDR3 DNA reads TGTGCCAGCAGTGAAGCGCTCCCCGGGACACCCTTTGCGACCCAGTACTTC. Translated: CASSEALPGTPFATQYF. Based on the CDR3 plus reference TRBV2 and TRBJ2-5, the full variable domain is EPEVTQTPSHQVTQMGQEVILRCVPISNHLYFYWYRQILGQKVEFLVSFYNNEISEKSEIFDDQFSVERPDGSNFTLKIRSTKLEDSAMYFCASSEALPGTPFATQYFGPGTRLLVL.

The chain is built from TRBV6-5 and TRBJ2-5; D remains ambiguous. Germline CDR1 reads MNHEY; CDR2 reads SVGAGI. V was cut by 5 bases and J by 1 base, with 5 bases left in between. The CDR3 totals 12 residues. In DNA, the CDR3 is TGTGCCAGCAGTAAGCGCCAAGAGACCCAGTACTTC. As protein: CASSKRQETQYF.

J is TRBJ1-2 and V is TRBV7-2, with 8 nucleotides matching TRBD1. CDR1 is SGHTA, CDR2 FQGNSA, per germline. V lost 6 bases and J lost 7; bases outside the gene matches: 10. The CDR3 runs to 14 residues. The CDR3 loop is CASSASGGVAGYTF. CDR3 bases: TGTGCCAGCAGTGCTTCAGGGGGCGTAGCTGGCTACACCTTC.

The CDR3 reads CAWSVRLATTLSQFF. The CDR3 DNA sequence: TGTGCCTGGAGTGTAAGACTAGCGACCACCCTGAGCCAGTTCTTC. J is TRBJ2-1 and V is TRBV30, with 8 bases fitting TRBD2. Germline CDR1 and CDR2: GTSNPN and SVGIG (reference sequence). This CDR3 contains 15 residues. The ends lost 0 bases at V and 13 bases at J; junction bases unmatched: 14.

This chain connects TRBV29-1 to TRBJ1-2, with 7 positions matching TRBD1. The germline V gene has CDR1 SQVTM and CDR2 ANQGSEA. This CDR3 comprises 13 residues. The J segment lost 4 bases and the V segment lost 4 bases, leaving 6 bases of the junction unmatched. The DNA for the CDR3 is TGCAGCGTTGGACAGGGTCCGGGCTATGGCTACACCTTC. It yields the protein CSVGQGPGYGYTF.

This chain uses TRBV7-2 with TRBJ2-1; the match to TRBD2 covers 15 bases. J was trimmed by 7 bases and V by 4 bases; bases with no gene match: 5. Germline loops: CDR1 SGHTA, CDR2 FQGNSA. The CDR3 is made up of 16 amino acids. The CDR3 reads CASSSGLAGGQNEQFF. CDR3 DNA: TGTGCCAGCAGCTCGGGACTAGCGGGAGGCCAGAATGAGCAGTTCTTC.

The V call is TRBV5-1, the J call TRBJ2-3; 9 nucleotides line up with TRBD2. With 2 bases clipped from V and 3 bases from J, the junction kept 4 bases outside the gene matches. Germline assignment: CDR1 SGHRS and CDR2 YFSETQ. CDR3 length: 15 residues. The CDR3 loop is CASSFAGGPTDTQYF. The CDR3 DNA sequence: TGCGCCAGCAGCTTTGCGGGGGGGCCGACAGATACGCAGTATTTT.

This rearrangement joins TRBV29-1 to TRBJ2-5; D might be TRBD1 (6 bases). Germline values: CDR1 SQVTM, CDR2 ANQGSEA. The CDR3 has 13 amino acids. Trimming took off 4 bases at V and 2 bases at J, with 11 bases between the two ends. The CDR3 is CSVGTVSQETQYF. Here the CDR3 DNA reads TGCAGCGTTGGGACAGTTTCACAAGAGACCCAGTACTTC.